This TCR beta chain was recovered during a study of blood T cell repertoires in COVID-19. Libraries were prepared by immunoSEQ multiplex PCR; TCRdb keeps only in-frame clonotypes and omits some of them. The sample has around 210,000 clones; roughly four fifths are singletons. Unmatched junction bases numbered 10, after V lost 3 bases and J lost 5 bases. The CDR3 is 16 amino acids. The germline V gene encodes CDR1 MGHDK and CDR2 SYGVNS. Sequenced sample: peripheral blood. This receptor was taken from a woman older than 75 with COVID-19, enrolled during active disease. The V call is TRBV25-1, the J call TRBJ2-1; 7 nucleotides match TRBD2. CDR3 region: CASSEWEGFGDNEQFF. The CDR3 DNA follows: TGTGCCAGCAGTGAGTGGGAGGGTTTCGGGGACAATGAGCAGTTCTTC.